The 14 T cell receptor beta chains below were found in one sample sequenced in a study of shared clonotypes between healthy human individuals. The assay was immunoSEQ multiplex PCR, and TCRdb's table has in-frame clones only and misses some. The sample lists fewer than 200,000 clones, approximately 70% occurring once. Sequencing used memory CD4+ T cells sorted from blood. Subset here: CD45RA-negative fraction. These receptors originate from a man aged 25-45 years in good health.

This chain uses TRBV5-1 with TRBJ2-2; no firm D call. The CDR3 spans 13 residues. Germline-derived CDR1 and CDR2 are SGHRS and YFSETQ. Trimming took off 3 bases at V and 3 bases at J, with 6 bases between the two ends. CDR3 in amino acids: CASSSSDTGELFF. The CDR3 coding sequence is TGCGCCAGCAGCTCATCAGACACCGGGGAGCTGTTTTTT.

The chain is built from TRBV28 and TRBJ1-5; TRBD1 matches 9 bases. The CDR3 spans 14 residues. V was clipped by 8 bases and J by 5 bases; unmatched bases: 7. CDR1 is MDHEN, CDR2 SYDVKM, per germline. DNA of the CDR3: TGTGCCAGCGGGTTGGACAGGGGTGATCAGCCCCAGCATTTT. This gives the protein CASGLDRGDQPQHF.

The rearrangement links TRBV5-1 to TRBJ2-3; 7 bases line up with TRBD2. Germline V gene sequence: CDR1 SGHRS, CDR2 YFSETQ. This CDR3 contains 15 residues. V shed 0 bases, J shed 6 bases, and the junction held 7 bases outside the gene matches. CDR3 residues: CASSLEGRAVDTQYF. For the CDR3, the DNA is TGCGCCAGCAGCTTGGAGGGGAGGGCAGTGGATACGCAGTATTTT. The complete variable domain, with remaining parts taken from reference TRBV5-1 and TRBJ2-3, reads KAGVTQTPRYLIKTRGQQVTLSCSPISGHRSVSWYQQTPGQGLQFLFEYFSETQRNKGNFPGRFSGRQFSNSRSEMNVSTLELGDSALYLCASSLEGRAVDTQYFGPGTRLTVL.

The chain joins TRBV19 to TRBJ2-1; 8 nucleotides match TRBD2. The trim removed 7 bases at V and 6 bases at J, leaving 8 bases unmatched. This CDR3 is 14 amino acids long. Germline V gives CDR1 LNHDA, CDR2 SQIVND (reference sequence). CDR3 coding DNA: TGTGCCAGTACCTTTAGGAGCGGGGGCAATGAGCAGTTCTTC. Protein: CASTFRSGGNEQFF. The entire variable domain, with the rest obtained from reference TRBV19 and TRBJ2-1, is as follows: DGGITQSPKYLFRKEGQNVTLSCEQNLNHDAMYWYRQDPGQGLRLIYYSQIVNDFQKGDIAEGYSVSREKKESFPLTVTSAQKNPTAFYLCASTFRSGGNEQFFGPGTRLTVL.

The J gene is TRBJ2-1, the V gene TRBV13, with 10 bases lining up with TRBD1. The CDR3 length is 16 residues. J was trimmed by 7 bases and V by 1 base; bases with no gene match: 7. Per germline, CDR1 PRHDT and CDR2 FYEKMQ (reference sequence). The CDR3 bases are TGTGCCAGCAGCTTAGTCGCCGGGACAGGGGAGAATGAGCAGTTCTTC. This gives the protein CASSLVAGTGENEQFF.

This clone has just a few counts. The genes are TRBV7-9 and TRBJ1-2; D ambiguous. This CDR3 region has 12 residues. The germline V gene has CDR1 SEHNR and CDR2 FQNEAQ (reference sequence). The V gene lost 4 bases and the J gene lost 8 bases, with 11 bases spanning the gap. CDR3 residues: CASSSGGRGYTF. The DNA of the CDR3 is TGTGCCAGCAGCTCTGGAGGAAGGGGCTACACCTTC. The variable domain in full, with the rest retrieved from reference TRBV7-9 and TRBJ1-2, is DTGVSQNPRHKITKRGQNVTFRCDPISEHNRLYWYRQTLGQGPEFLTYFQNEAQLEKSRLLSDRFSAERPKGSFSTLEIQRTEQGDSAMYLCASSSGGRGYTFGSGTRLTVV.

The chain uses TRBV23-1 and TRBJ1-5; the match to TRBD1 covers 7 bases. TRBV23-1 is placed among ORFs of uncertain function. V dropped 1 base and J dropped 3; count of bases not matched to a gene: 15. This CDR3 region has 19 residues. Here the CDR3 reads CASSQFRGGDGNDNQPQHF. The DNA of the CDR3 is TGCGCCAGCAGTCAATTCCGAGGGGGCGATGGGAACGACAATCAGCCCCAGCATTTT.

This clone was counted between two and nine times. The gene calls are TRBV2 and TRBJ1-2; 9 nucleotides match TRBD1. The ends lost 4 bases at V and 2 bases at J; junction bases unmatched: 11. CDR3 size: 17 residues. Germline V gives CDR1 SNHLY, CDR2 FYNNEI. The CDR3 is CASSVTGGAASNYGYTF. The CDR3 nucleotides read TGTGCCAGCAGTGTCACAGGGGGCGCGGCGTCGAACTATGGCTACACCTTC.

V usage is TRBV2 and J usage is TRBJ1-4; possible D gene TRBD1, 5 bases. Trimming stripped 10 bases from V and 7 bases from J, with 16 bases between. CDR3 length equals 13 residues. Germline V gene lookup returns CDR1 SNHLY and CDR2 FYNNEI. In DNA form, the CDR3 reads TGTGCCACCACCGGGGCGGTGGGTGAAAAACTGTTTTTT. Translating it yields CATTGAVGEKLFF.

The chain uses TRBV29-1 and TRBJ2-5; unclear D gene. The germline V gene encodes CDR1 SQVTM and CDR2 ANQGSEA. Trimming stripped 6 bases from V and 4 bases from J, with 18 bases between. The CDR3 totals 14 residues. The DNA of the CDR3 is TGCAGCGTCACAATCAGGCCCTCGGGAGAGACCCAGTACTTC. It codes for CSVTIRPSGETQYF.

The chain employs TRBV5-4 and TRBJ2-5; possibly TRBD1 for D (6 bases). The CDR3 has 14 residues. Trimming removed 2 bases at V and 1 base at J, with 9 bases between. Germline CDR1 SGHNT, CDR2 YYREEE (reference sequence). CDR3 residues: CASSFSGAQETQYF. CDR3 sequence (DNA): TGTGCCAGCAGCTTTTCAGGGGCCCAAGAGACCCAGTACTTC.

This clone was observed a few times. Other DNA sequences of this sample code for an identical CDR3. This chain uses TRBV6-1 with TRBJ2-7; 7 positions agree with TRBD2. CDR1 MNHNS and CDR2 SASEGT come from the germline V gene. Losses at the gene ends were 3 bases for V and 4 bases for J; bases not matched to a gene: 9. The CDR3 is 15 residues long. The CDR3 here is CASSEESGGSYEQYF. CDR3 in DNA: TGTGCCAGCAGTGAGGAGTCGGGAGGTTCGTACGAGCAGTACTTC.

The chain has TRBV29-1 and TRBJ2-7; 13 bases map to TRBD2. Germline CDR1 SQVTM, CDR2 ANQGSEA. This CDR3 has 17 residues. With V trimmed by 2 bases and J by 7 bases, 14 bases remained unmatched. The CDR3 reads CSVELFSGLAGAQEQYF. CDR3 coding DNA: TGCAGCGTTGAACTGTTTAGTGGACTAGCGGGAGCCCAGGAGCAGTACTTC.

This chain uses TRBV5-1 with TRBJ2-1; 9 bases fit TRBD2. Germline CDR1 is SGHRS and CDR2 is YFSETQ. The CDR3 totals 15 residues. V was pared by 1 base and J by 9 bases, with 8 bases of the junction left unmatched. CDR3 protein: CASSLFSGSNGEQFF. As DNA, the CDR3 is TGCGCCAGCAGCTTGTTTAGCGGGAGTAATGGTGAGCAGTTCTTC.